This TCR beta chain was identified in a study of T cells after yellow fever vaccination. Per germline, CDR1 SEHNR and CDR2 FQNEAQ (reference sequence). The V gene lost 2 bases and the J gene lost 8 bases, with 10 bases spanning the gap. This CDR3 has 12 amino acids. MiXCR, applied by TCRdb to the 5' RACE reads, yields one record per CDR3 protein. The sample lists hundreds of thousands of distinct CDR3 sequences, approximately 13% occurring once. The rearrangement joins TRBV7-9 to TRBJ2-7, with D possibly matching TRBD1 (5 bases). This clonotype originated in a man aged 25-45 years who received the YFV17D yellow fever vaccine. Sequencing used PBMCs, obtained on the day of the yellow fever booster vaccination. CDR3: CASSLSGSQQYF. In nucleotides, the CDR3 is TGTGCCAGCAGCTTATCAGGGTCTCAGCAGTACTTC.